The 29 T cell receptor beta chains presented below share a single source sample, sequenced in a study of PD-L1 blockade in urothelial cancer. Data came from immunoSEQ multiplex PCR; TCRdb stores just in-frame clones and leaves some out. The table lists about 120,000 clones, approximately 90% of them singletons. Described time point: peripheral blood 6 weeks after treatment start. The sample here was PBMCs, taken around atezolizumab (anti-PD-L1) treatment. The origin of the receptors is a man in his 60s with urothelial cancer.

This rearrangement joins TRBV28 to TRBJ1-5, with D possibly TRBD1 on 6 matching bases. Per germline, CDR1 MDHEN and CDR2 SYDVKM. V was shortened by 4 bases and J by 6 bases, with 19 bases between the two germline ends. This CDR3 has 16 amino acids. The CDR3 coding sequence is TGTGCCAGCAGTTCAAAATTGACAGGAATCGGTCAGCCCCAGCATTTT. Protein sequence: CASSSKLTGIGQPQHF.

This chain uses TRBV6-6 with TRBJ1-1, with 9 positions matching TRBD1. The length of the CDR3 is 15 residues. Germline V gene lookup returns CDR1 MNHNY and CDR2 SVGAGI (reference sequence). With V trimmed by 4 bases and J by 4 bases, 7 bases remained unmatched. The CDR3 sequence is CASSLRQGEGTEAFF. The DNA of the CDR3 is TGTGCCAGCAGTTTACGACAGGGGGAAGGCACTGAAGCTTTCTTT.

The rearrangement uses TRBV19 and TRBJ1-5; 8 positions match TRBD1. Germline CDR1 reads LNHDA; CDR2 reads SQIVND (reference sequence). The CDR3 runs to 20 residues. The junction had 16 bases not matched to a gene; V was cut back by 1 base and J by 2 bases. The CDR3 nucleotides are TGTGCCAGTAGTATAGGAGCGCGGCAGGGGGCAGGTTGGGGCAATCAGCCCCAGCATTTT. Its protein product is CASSIGARQGAGWGNQPQHF.

The rearrangement joins TRBV18 to TRBJ1-3, with 8 bases identical to TRBD1. V trimming: 6 bases; J trimming: 0 bases; junction bases outside the gene matches: 7. Germline loops: CDR1 KGHSH, CDR2 LQKENI. The CDR3 runs to 16 residues. CDR3 protein: CASSLGTGASGNTIYF. The CDR3 nucleotides read TGTGCCAGCTCCCTAGGGACAGGTGCCTCTGGAAACACCATATATTTT.

This clone was picked up a small number of times. The genes are TRBV7-2 and TRBJ2-7, with 7 nucleotides matching TRBD2. CDR3 length: 16 amino acids. Trimming took 0 bases from V and 5 from J; bases not matched to a gene: 10. Germline CDR1 SGHTA, CDR2 FQGNSA. CDR3 residues: CASSLAGGTSPHEQYF. CDR3 coding DNA: TGTGCCAGCAGCTTAGCGGGGGGGACCTCCCCGCACGAGCAGTACTTC.

The rearrangement links TRBV6-5 to TRBJ2-7; D is ambiguous. This CDR3 comprises 15 residues. Germline CDR1 and CDR2: MNHEY and SVGAGI. Trimming removed 0 bases from V and 2 bases from J, with 11 bases in between. The CDR3 protein is CASSYSRYGAYEQYF. The DNA for the CDR3 is TGTGCCAGCAGTTACTCCCGTTACGGTGCCTACGAGCAGTACTTC.

The J gene is TRBJ1-1, the V gene TRBV4-1; D not resolved. The CDR3 has 14 residues. V gave up 6 bases and J gave up 1 base, with 12 bases separating them. Per the germline V gene, CDR1 is MGHRA and CDR2 is YSYEKL. In DNA, the CDR3 is TGCGCCAGCAGTCTCGTAGCTACGAACACTGAAGCTTTCTTT. It encodes CASSLVATNTEAFF.

This clone is a singleton in its sample. The chain links TRBV6-1 to TRBJ2-2, with a possible D match to TRBD2 (6 bases). CDR3 length: 13 residues. Germline assignment: CDR1 MNHNS and CDR2 SASEGT. V gave up 6 bases and J gave up 7 bases, with 12 bases separating them. The CDR3 bases are TGTGCCAGCAGAATAGCGGTTAGCGGGGAGCTGTTTTTT. It is translated as CASRIAVSGELFF.

The chain links TRBV12-5 to TRBJ2-1, with D tentatively TRBD2 (5 bases). The V end was cut by 0 bases, the J end by 9 bases, with 12 bases between. Germline CDR1 and CDR2: LGHNT and FRNRAP. This CDR3 is built from 14 residues. The DNA of the CDR3 is TGTGCTAGTGGTTTGGTGGCCCCTGAGGGTGAGCAGTTCTTC. It translates to CASGLVAPEGEQFF.

The V call is TRBV27, the J call TRBJ2-7, with a possible D match to TRBD1 (5 bases). The V gene lost 5 bases and the J gene lost 2 bases, with 10 bases spanning the gap. There are 13 residues in the CDR3. Germline V gene data show CDR1 as MNHEY and CDR2 as SMNVEV (reference sequence). The CDR3 coding sequence is TGTGCCAGCAGTAAGGGGTCCGCCTACGAGCAGTACTTC. Residues: CASSKGSAYEQYF.

The gene calls are TRBV27 and TRBJ1-6, with 9 positions matching TRBD1. Germline V gene data show CDR1 as MNHEY and CDR2 as SMNVEV (reference sequence). After removal of 2 bases from V and 0 bases from J, the junction contained 8 bases not matched to a gene. This CDR3 is 19 amino acids long. The CDR3 here is CASSLKGQGSSSYNSPLHF. CDR3 coding DNA: TGTGCCAGCAGTTTAAAGGGACAGGGATCCAGCTCCTATAATTCACCCCTCCACTTT.

The chain couples TRBV5-1 to TRBJ1-4; TRBD1 aligns across 9 bases. Trimming removed 4 bases from V and 5 bases from J; junction bases left unmatched: 3. Germline assignment: CDR1 SGHRS and CDR2 YFSETQ. The CDR3 has 14 residues. CDR3 residues: CASSTGQGNEKLFF. For the CDR3, the DNA is TGCGCCAGCAGCACTGGACAGGGGAATGAAAAACTGTTTTTT.

The CDR3, as DNA: TGTGCCGCGGGGGAGAGCTCTGGAAACACCATATATTTT. It translates to CAAGESSGNTIYF. The V gene is TRBV6-1, the J gene TRBJ1-3; D is perhaps TRBD1 (5 bases). The CDR3 totals 13 residues. CDR1 and CDR2 (germline): MNHNS, SASEGT. Trimming pared 11 bases from V and 0 bases from J, leaving 11 bases between.

This clone was observed once. This chain joins TRBV10-1 and TRBJ2-1; 9 nucleotides align to TRBD2. The junction had 11 bases not matched to a gene; V was cut back by 0 bases and J by 11 bases. Germline CDR1 reads WNHNN; CDR2 reads SYGVQD (reference sequence). This CDR3 region has 16 residues. CDR3 nucleotides: TGCGCCAGCAGTGAGTCGGGTAGCGGGAGTGGTAGTAAGCAGTTCTTC. It yields the protein CASSESGSGSGSKQFF.

V usage is TRBV6-1 and J usage is TRBJ1-5; unclear D gene. This CDR3 contains 16 residues. The germline gives CDR1 MNHNS, CDR2 SASEGT. V was shortened by 3 bases and J by 2 bases, with 14 bases between the two germline ends. The CDR3 sequence: CASSEAPEAGNQPQHF. In DNA form, the CDR3 reads TGTGCCAGCAGTGAGGCACCCGAGGCTGGCAATCAGCCCCAGCATTTT.

The V gene is TRBV4-1, the J gene TRBJ2-7, with 11 bases matching TRBD2. Losses at the gene ends were 4 bases for V and 6 bases for J; bases not matched to a gene: 11. This CDR3 is 16 amino acids long. Germline V gene sequence: CDR1 MGHRA, CDR2 YSYEKL. CDR3 DNA: TGCGCCAGCAGCCGCAATGTAGCGGGGGGGCAGGGCGAGCAGTACTTC. Encoded protein: CASSRNVAGGQGEQYF.

This clone has a single count. The V gene is TRBV5-6, the J gene TRBJ2-1, with 7 nucleotides matching TRBD1. This CDR3 is 16 amino acids long. Germline V lookup: CDR1 SGHDT, CDR2 YYEEEE. Trimming cost V 2 bases and J 0 bases; bases outside gene matches: 5. CDR3 nucleotides: TGTGCCAGCAGCTTAACCGGGACAGTCTCCTACAATGAGCAGTTCTTC. It specifies CASSLTGTVSYNEQFF.

CDR3 sequence reads: CASSPAGPNTGELFF. CDR3 DNA: TGTGCCAGCAGCCCAGCGGGCCCGAACACCGGGGAGCTGTTTTTT. The rearrangement links TRBV7-2 to TRBJ2-2; D is perhaps TRBD2 (6 bases). Germline values: CDR1 SGHTA, CDR2 FQGNSA. V was pared by 5 bases and J by 0 bases, with 10 bases between. This CDR3 has 15 residues.

The chain combines TRBV18 with TRBJ2-7; possible D gene TRBD2, 6 bases. Trimming pared 5 bases from V and 2 bases from J, leaving 16 bases between. This CDR3 spans 15 amino acids. Germline CDR1 reads KGHSH; CDR2 reads LQKENI. The CDR3: CASSDPGLLTYEQYF. The DNA of the CDR3 is TGTGCCAGCTCAGATCCGGGACTCCTCACCTACGAGCAGTACTTC.

This clone was seen only a few times. The genes are TRBV25-1 and TRBJ2-2, with 10 bases that match TRBD2. The ends lost 6 bases at V and 6 bases at J; junction bases unmatched: 10. Germline-derived CDR1 and CDR2 are MGHDK and SYGVNS. The CDR3 loop spans 16 amino acids. Written as DNA, the CDR3 is TGTGCCAGCAGGCCCCAAAGCGGGGGGGCCTCCGGGGAGCTGTTTTTT. Translating it yields CASRPQSGGASGELFF. The complete variable domain, with remaining parts taken from reference TRBV25-1 and TRBJ2-2, reads EADIYQTPRYLVIGTGKKITLECSQTMGHDKMYWYQQDPGMELHLIHYSYGVNSTEKGDLSSESTVSRIRTEHFPLTLESARPSHTSQYLCASRPQSGGASGELFFGEGSRLTVL.

The chain carries TRBV7-8 and TRBJ1-5; 7 positions match TRBD1. This CDR3 has 16 amino acids. CDR1 is SGHVS and CDR2 is FQNEAQ in the germline V gene. J was trimmed by 3 bases and V by 2 bases; bases with no gene match: 7. The CDR3 bases are TGTGCCAGCAGCTTAATCGGCAGGGGGATCAATCAGCCCCAGCATTTT. This encodes CASSLIGRGINQPQHF.

V is TRBV30 and J is TRBJ2-5, with D possibly being TRBD1 (6 bases). CDR3 length equals 14 residues. V was shortened by 0 bases and J by 4 bases, with 12 bases between the two germline ends. Germline assignment: CDR1 GTSNPN and CDR2 SVGIG (reference sequence). The DNA for the CDR3 is TGTGCCTGGAGTGTAGCAGGGGTGGTAGAGACCCAGTACTTC. Encoded protein: CAWSVAGVVETQYF. The entire variable domain, with the rest obtained from reference TRBV30 and TRBJ2-5, is as follows: SQTIHQWPATLVQPVGSPLSLECTVEGTSNPNLYWYRQAAGRGLQLLFYSVGIGQISSEVPQNLSASRPQDRQFILSSKKLLLSDSGFYLCAWSVAGVVETQYFGPGTRLLVL.

The CDR3, as DNA: TGTGCCAGCAGGGGACAGACAGGGAATGAGCAGTTCTTC. Amino acid sequence: CASRGQTGNEQFF. This sequence joins TRBV6-5 and TRBJ2-1, with 7 bases identical to TRBD1. The CDR3 has 13 residues. With 6 bases clipped from V and 7 bases from J, the junction kept 6 bases outside the gene matches. In germline, CDR1 is MNHEY, CDR2 SVGAGI.

CDR3 loop: CASSLSGGLGGYTF. CDR3 nucleotide sequence: TGTGCCAGCAGCCTCTCCGGGGGGCTCGGTGGCTACACCTTC. V usage is TRBV7-2 and J usage is TRBJ1-2, with D maybe TRBD1 (6 bases). Germline CDR1 reads SGHTA; CDR2 reads FQGNSA. Trimming removed 5 bases from V and 7 bases from J, with 17 bases in between. This CDR3 comprises 14 residues.

This sequence joins TRBV6-5 and TRBJ2-4; 8 positions agree with TRBD1. V lost 0 bases and J lost 8; bases outside the gene matches: 6. This CDR3 has 15 amino acids. Germline CDR1 is MNHEY and CDR2 is SVGAGI. The CDR3 sequence: CASSYSAGGLDIQYF. CDR3 DNA sequence: TGTGCCAGCAGTTACTCGGCAGGGGGCCTGGACATTCAGTACTTC.

The CDR3: CASSQDRGQADTQYF. Written as DNA, the CDR3 is TGCGCCAGCAGCCAAGACAGGGGGCAGGCAGATACGCAGTATTTT. This chain links TRBV4-3 with TRBJ2-3, with TRBD1 matching over 8 bases. The trim removed 0 bases at V and 4 bases at J, leaving 3 bases unmatched. Germline lookup yields CDR1 LGHNA and CDR2 YSLEER. The CDR3 runs to 15 residues.

A single count supports this clone. V gene TRBV19 combines with J gene TRBJ1-5, with a possible D match to TRBD1 (5 bases). CDR3 length: 13 residues. The V end was cut by 3 bases, the J end by 7 bases, with 10 bases between. Germline values: CDR1 LNHDA, CDR2 SQIVND (reference sequence). For the CDR3, the DNA is TGTGCCAGTAGTATCGGGGGGGGGCAGCCCCAGCATTTT. It codes for CASSIGGGQPQHF.

The chain employs TRBV28 and TRBJ2-1, with TRBD2 matching 8 bases. The germline gives CDR1 MDHEN, CDR2 SYDVKM. This CDR3 has 15 amino acids. The V gene end was trimmed by 11 bases and the J gene end by 0 bases; junction bases not matched to a gene: 9. The CDR3 DNA reads as TGTGCCGGAAGAGGGCGGGGGGTCTCCTACAATGAGCAGTTCTTC. It translates to CAGRGRGVSYNEQFF.

The chain is built from TRBV7-3 and TRBJ2-3, with TRBD2 matching over 11 bases. The CDR3 has 15 residues. CDR1 and CDR2 from the germline V gene are SGHTA and FQGTGA. V was pared by 5 bases and J by 5 bases, with 6 bases of the junction left unmatched. CDR3 sequence reads: CASSISGGALDTQYF. The CDR3 DNA reads TGTGCCAGCAGCATTAGCGGGGGGGCCCTAGATACGCAGTATTTT.